This entry describes one T cell receptor beta chain. Its specificity is not known. The entry originates in a study of T-cell memory formation after mild COVID-19. Whole-study results and caveats: Several responding clones turned up in pre-infection memory, indicating that cross-reactive memory may have taken part. The study found balanced CD4/CD8 in clones contracting day 15 to 85 and a CD4+ lean in later expanders.

TCR alpha and TCR beta cDNA libraries carrying sample barcodes and UMIs came from 5'RACE with constant-segment primers. TCRdb independently ran MiXCR on the 5' RACE reads; one entry per CDR3 protein. The repertoire has hundreds of thousands of distinct CDR3 sequences, approximately 25% of them found once; the top ten carry roughly 9.7%. CDR3 length: 15 amino acids. Germline V gene sequence: CDR1 LNHNV, CDR2 YYDKDF (reference sequence). V was trimmed by 5 bases and J by 2 bases, leaving 13 bases between them. The chain employs TRBV15 and TRBJ1-3, with D possibly being TRBD1 (5 bases). The clonotype was recovered from an adult woman who had mild COVID-19 (a few samples of this study predate the infection). Cell type and time point are not known. The specimen was PBMCs or a T cell subset sorted from them (not recorded which). Here the CDR3 reads CATSDQGLPGNTIYF. As DNA, the CDR3 is TGTGCCACCAGCGACCAGGGTCTCCCTGGAAACACCATATATTTT.